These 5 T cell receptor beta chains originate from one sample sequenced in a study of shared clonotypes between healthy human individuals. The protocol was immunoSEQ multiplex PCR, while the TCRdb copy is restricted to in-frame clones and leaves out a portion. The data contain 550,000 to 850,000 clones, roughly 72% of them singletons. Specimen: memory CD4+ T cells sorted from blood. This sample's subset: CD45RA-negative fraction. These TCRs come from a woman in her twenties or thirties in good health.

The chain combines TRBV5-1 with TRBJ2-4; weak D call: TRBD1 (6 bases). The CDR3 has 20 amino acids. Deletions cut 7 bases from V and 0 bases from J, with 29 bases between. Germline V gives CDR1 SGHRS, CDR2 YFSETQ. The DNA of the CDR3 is TGCGCCAGCGGCCAAACTGACAGGTCCTATACTAGTCTAGCCAAAAACATTCAGTACTTC. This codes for CASGQTDRSYTSLAKNIQYF.

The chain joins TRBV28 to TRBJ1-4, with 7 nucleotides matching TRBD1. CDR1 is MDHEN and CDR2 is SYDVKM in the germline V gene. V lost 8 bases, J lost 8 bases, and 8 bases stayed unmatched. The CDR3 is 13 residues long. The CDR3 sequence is CASGTTGREKLFF. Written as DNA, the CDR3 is TGTGCCAGCGGAACGACAGGGAGGGAAAAACTGTTTTTT.

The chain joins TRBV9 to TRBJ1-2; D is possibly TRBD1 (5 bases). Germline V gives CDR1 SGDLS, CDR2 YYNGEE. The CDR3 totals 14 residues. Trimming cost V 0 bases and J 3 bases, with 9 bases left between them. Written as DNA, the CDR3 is TGTGCCAGCAGCGTAGGTGGGGGAGACTATGGCTACACCTTC. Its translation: CASSVGGGDYGYTF.

The CDR3 nucleotides read TGTGCCAGCAGCTTAAGTCTTATGAGCGATGAGCAGTTCTTC. It encodes CASSLSLMSDEQFF. The chain combines TRBV7-3 with TRBJ2-1; no reliable D call. CDR3 length: 14 amino acids. V dropped 1 base and J dropped 8 bases, with 12 bases sitting between them. Germline V gene lookup returns CDR1 SGHTA and CDR2 FQGTGA.

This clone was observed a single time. CDR3 amino acids: CASSPRSGRRNGYTF. CDR3 nucleotides: TGTGCCAGCAGCCCCAGGTCGGGCAGGAGGAATGGCTACACCTTC. The V and J genes are TRBV7-2 and TRBJ1-2; D is ambiguous. Germline CDR1 is SGHTA and CDR2 is FQGNSA. V was trimmed by 5 bases and J by 6 bases, leaving 19 bases between them. The CDR3 is 15 residues long.